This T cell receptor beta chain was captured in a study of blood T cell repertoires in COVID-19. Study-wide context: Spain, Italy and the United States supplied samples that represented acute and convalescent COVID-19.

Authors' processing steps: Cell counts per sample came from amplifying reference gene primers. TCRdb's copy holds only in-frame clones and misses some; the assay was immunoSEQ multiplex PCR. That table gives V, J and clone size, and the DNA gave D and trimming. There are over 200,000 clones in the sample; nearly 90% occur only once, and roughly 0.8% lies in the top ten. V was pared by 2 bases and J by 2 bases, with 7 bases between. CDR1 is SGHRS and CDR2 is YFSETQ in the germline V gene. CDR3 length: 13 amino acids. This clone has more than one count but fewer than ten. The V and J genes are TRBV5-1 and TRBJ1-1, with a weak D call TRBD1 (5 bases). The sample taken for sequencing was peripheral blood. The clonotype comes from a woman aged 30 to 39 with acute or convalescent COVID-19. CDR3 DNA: TGCGCCAGCAGCTTAGGGGTCAACACTGAAGCTTTCTTT. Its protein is CASSLGVNTEAFF.